Listed below are T cell receptor beta chains from one sample, sequenced in a study of T cell responses to AZD1222 COVID-19 vaccine. Sequencing used immunoSEQ multiplex PCR; TCRdb keeps in-frame clones, though not all of them. The table includes some 80,000 clones, about 74% detected once. The sequencing used peripheral blood, collected 28 days after the second dose of the MenACWY control vaccine. The receptors stem from an adult who received the MenACWY meningococcal vaccine as a control. Both conserved end residues are part of each CDR3. A D gene is named only where the DNA matches it firmly. Clone size appears in some rows only: once, few, many, or a class for an expanded clone.

d_call: -; v_call: TRBV19; j_call: TRBJ1-2; clone_size: -; cdr3_nt: TGTGCCAGTAGTTGGGGTTACGGCTACACCTTC; cdr3_aa: CASSWGYGYTF
d_call: TRBD1; v_call: TRBV2; j_call: TRBJ2-7; clone_size: once; cdr3_nt: TGTGCCTCCGGACAGGGCTACGAGCAGTACTTC; cdr3_aa: CASGQGYEQYF
d_call: TRBD1; v_call: TRBV2; j_call: TRBJ1-3; clone_size: once; cdr3_nt: TGTGCCAGTTCATATACAGGGGCCTCTGGAAACACCATATATTTT; cdr3_aa: CASSYTGASGNTIYF
d_call: -; v_call: TRBV12-3/TRBV12-4; j_call: TRBJ1-2; clone_size: -; cdr3_nt: TGTGCCAGCAGTCAGGACGACTCCTATGGCTACACCTTC; cdr3_aa: CASSQDDSYGYTF
d_call: -; v_call: TRBV19; j_call: TRBJ2-2; clone_size: -; cdr3_nt: TGTGCCAGTAGTATAGGAGGAGAGGTCGGGGAGCTGTTTTTT; cdr3_aa: CASSIGGEVGELFF
d_call: -; v_call: TRBV19; j_call: TRBJ2-2; clone_size: -; cdr3_nt: TGTGCCAGCAACACTTATAACACCGGGGAGCTGTTTTTT; cdr3_aa: CASNTYNTGELFF
d_call: -; v_call: TRBV3-1/TRBV3-2; j_call: TRBJ2-1; clone_size: -; cdr3_nt: TGTGCCAGCAGTCCGGGACTGAGAATCGATGAGCAGTTCTTC; cdr3_aa: CASSPGLRIDEQFF
d_call: -; v_call: TRBV7-9; j_call: TRBJ2-7; clone_size: -; cdr3_nt: TGTGCCAGCAGCTTAGATCTTAGCCTCACTAGGCAGTACTTC; cdr3_aa: CASSLDLSLTRQYF
d_call: TRBD1; v_call: TRBV4-3; j_call: TRBJ1-6; clone_size: -; cdr3_nt: TGCGCCAGCAGCCAAGAGAGACAGGGTAATAATTCACCCCTCCACTTT; cdr3_aa: CASSQERQGNNSPLHF
d_call: TRBD1; v_call: TRBV7-9; j_call: TRBJ1-2; clone_size: -; cdr3_nt: TGTGCCAGCAGCTTGGGACAGGGAAGACCCTATGGCTACACCTTC; cdr3_aa: CASSLGQGRPYGYTF
d_call: -; v_call: TRBV2; j_call: TRBJ2-7; clone_size: -; cdr3_nt: TGTGCCAGCAGCTCCCGGGGCGAGCAGTACTTC; cdr3_aa: CASSSRGEQYF
d_call: -; v_call: TRBV30; j_call: TRBJ1-1; clone_size: -; cdr3_nt: TGTGCCTGGAGTGCCGGGGGCGGAGGGACTGAAGCTTTCTTT; cdr3_aa: CAWSAGGGGTEAFF
d_call: -; v_call: TRBV7-8; j_call: TRBJ2-3; clone_size: once; cdr3_nt: TGTGCCAGCAGCCCTAACACAGATACGCAGTATTTT; cdr3_aa: CASSPNTDTQYF
d_call: TRBD2; v_call: TRBV28; j_call: TRBJ2-1; clone_size: -; cdr3_nt: TGTGCCAGCAAGGAGACTAGCGGGAGGAGTGAGCAGTTCTTC; cdr3_aa: CASKETSGRSEQFF
d_call: TRBD1; v_call: TRBV10-3; j_call: TRBJ1-4; clone_size: -; cdr3_nt: TGTGCCAGCGGGACAGATAATGAAAAACTGTTTTTT; cdr3_aa: CASGTDNEKLFF
d_call: -; v_call: TRBV29-1; j_call: TRBJ1-4; clone_size: -; cdr3_nt: TGCAGCGTTATCTCTAATGAAAAACTGTTTTTT; cdr3_aa: CSVISNEKLFF
d_call: -; v_call: TRBV5-1; j_call: TRBJ2-1; clone_size: once; cdr3_nt: TGCGCCAGCAGCACCGGGACAACATACAATGAGCAGTTCTTC; cdr3_aa: CASSTGTTYNEQFF
d_call: -; v_call: TRBV5-1; j_call: TRBJ2-6; clone_size: -; cdr3_nt: TGCGCCAGCAGCGAGGGCTCTGGGGCCAACGTCCTGACTTTC; cdr3_aa: CASSEGSGANVLTF
d_call: -; v_call: TRBV6-5; j_call: TRBJ2-2; clone_size: -; cdr3_nt: TGTGCCAGCACAGGGTCGAACACCGGGGAGCTGTTTTTT; cdr3_aa: CASTGSNTGELFF
d_call: TRBD1; v_call: TRBV6-5; j_call: TRBJ1-3; clone_size: -; cdr3_nt: TGTGCCAGCAGTAGGGGACAGGGGGCTGGAAACACCATATATTTT; cdr3_aa: CASSRGQGAGNTIYF
d_call: TRBD1; v_call: TRBV6-5; j_call: TRBJ1-6; clone_size: -; cdr3_nt: TGTGCCAGCAGGGGACAGGGATCACCCCTCCACTTT; cdr3_aa: CASRGQGSPLHF
d_call: TRBD2; v_call: TRBV11-2; j_call: TRBJ2-1; clone_size: -; cdr3_nt: TGTGCCAGCAGCTTACTAGCGGGAGGGCCAAATGAGCAGTTCTTC; cdr3_aa: CASSLLAGGPNEQFF
d_call: -; v_call: TRBV19; j_call: TRBJ1-5; clone_size: -; cdr3_nt: TGTGCCAGTAGTATAGGCCAGGGCAATCAGCCCCAGCATTTT; cdr3_aa: CASSIGQGNQPQHF
d_call: TRBD2; v_call: TRBV10-3; j_call: TRBJ2-1; clone_size: once; cdr3_nt: TGTGCCATCAGTGTGACCGGGACTAGCGGGAGACGTCTCTACAATGAGCAGTTCTTC; cdr3_aa: CAISVTGTSGRRLYNEQFF
d_call: -; v_call: TRBV28; j_call: TRBJ1-5; clone_size: -; cdr3_nt: TGTGCCAGCAGTTCCAACAGTTTACAGCATTTT; cdr3_aa: CASSSNSLQHF
d_call: -; v_call: TRBV5-1; j_call: TRBJ2-2; clone_size: many; cdr3_nt: TGCGCCAGCAGCTTGGCCAGGGCTCAGGGGGAGCTGTTTTTT; cdr3_aa: CASSLARAQGELFF
d_call: TRBD2; v_call: TRBV29-1; j_call: TRBJ2-1; clone_size: once; cdr3_nt: TGCAGCGTGCCTGGGACTAGCGGGGGGGTCACCTACAATGAGCAGTTCTTC; cdr3_aa: CSVPGTSGGVTYNEQFF
d_call: TRBD2; v_call: TRBV6-2/TRBV6-3; j_call: TRBJ2-1; clone_size: -; cdr3_nt: TGTGCCAGCAGTGGGCGGGAGGGTTTCTACAATGAGCAGTTCTTC; cdr3_aa: CASSGREGFYNEQFF
d_call: -; v_call: TRBV2; j_call: TRBJ2-3; clone_size: -; cdr3_nt: TGTGCCCCGGTCGATGTGGGGGGAAATACGCAGTATTTT; cdr3_aa: CAPVDVGGNTQYF
d_call: TRBD1; v_call: TRBV7-8; j_call: TRBJ1-4; clone_size: -; cdr3_nt: TGTGCCAGCAGACCAGGACAGGGGAGTGAAAAACTGTTTTTT; cdr3_aa: CASRPGQGSEKLFF
d_call: TRBD1; v_call: TRBV6-5; j_call: TRBJ1-5; clone_size: -; cdr3_nt: TGTGCCAGCAGGACAGGGTTTCAGACGGCCCAGCATTTT; cdr3_aa: CASRTGFQTAQHF
d_call: -; v_call: TRBV5-6; j_call: TRBJ2-7; clone_size: -; cdr3_nt: TGTGCCAGCAGCTTGGTGGTCGCACCGGGACGCCTGAGCTCCTACGAGCAGTACTTC; cdr3_aa: CASSLVVAPGRLSSYEQYF
d_call: TRBD1; v_call: TRBV19; j_call: TRBJ1-1; clone_size: few; cdr3_nt: TGTGCCAGTAGTACCTTTGGGACAGATGAAGCTTTCTTT; cdr3_aa: CASSTFGTDEAFF
d_call: TRBD2; v_call: TRBV2; j_call: TRBJ2-5; clone_size: once; cdr3_nt: TGTGCCAGCAGTTCGACTAGCGGGGGGCCGGAGACCCAGTACTTC; cdr3_aa: CASSSTSGGPETQYF
d_call: -; v_call: TRBV12-3/TRBV12-4; j_call: TRBJ1-2; clone_size: -; cdr3_nt: TGTGCCAGCAGTTTGGGCACGGCGGATGGCTACACCTTC; cdr3_aa: CASSLGTADGYTF
d_call: TRBD2; v_call: TRBV5-1; j_call: TRBJ2-3; clone_size: -; cdr3_nt: TGCGCCAGCAGCCTCCTCAGCGGGGGGGCCTTGACGGAGGCGCAGTATTTT; cdr3_aa: CASSLLSGGALTEAQYF
d_call: TRBD1; v_call: TRBV27; j_call: TRBJ2-7; clone_size: -; cdr3_nt: TGTGCCAGCAGAGGGGGCAACTCCTACGAGCAGTACTTC; cdr3_aa: CASRGGNSYEQYF
d_call: -; v_call: TRBV10-2; j_call: TRBJ1-5; clone_size: -; cdr3_nt: TGCGCCAGCAGACTTTTTGACGCACGGACTTACAATCAGCCCCAGCATTTT; cdr3_aa: CASRLFDARTYNQPQHF
d_call: TRBD2; v_call: TRBV5-1; j_call: TRBJ2-3; clone_size: -; cdr3_nt: TGCGCCAGCAGCTTGGCCGGCGGGGGGGCCCCGGATACGCAGTATTTT; cdr3_aa: CASSLAGGGAPDTQYF
d_call: -; v_call: TRBV28; j_call: TRBJ2-1; clone_size: -; cdr3_nt: TGTGCCAGCAGTTTATGGGGTAGCCTGGGGCATGAGCAGTTCTTC; cdr3_aa: CASSLWGSLGHEQFF
d_call: -; v_call: TRBV2; j_call: TRBJ2-7; clone_size: -; cdr3_nt: TGTGCCAGCAGTGATGATAGGGACGAGCAGTACTTC; cdr3_aa: CASSDDRDEQYF
d_call: -; v_call: TRBV4-1; j_call: TRBJ2-3; clone_size: -; cdr3_nt: TGCGCCAGCAGCGGAAGGGGGGATCTCCCTAGCACAGATACGCAGTATTTT; cdr3_aa: CASSGRGDLPSTDTQYF